The 13 T cell receptor beta chains listed next were all sequenced from one sample in a study of Ad26.COV2.S vaccination and SARS-CoV-2 variants. TCRdb's copy holds only in-frame clones and misses some; the assay was immunoSEQ multiplex PCR. In the table there are a few hundred thousand clones, roughly 87% of which are singletons. This sample's treatment: about 20 received Ad26.COV2.S at low or high dose, single or two shots; about 5 received placebo; per-sample allocation not given. Day 63 after the first vaccine or placebo injection was the time point for sampling. Material: peripheral blood, obtained in a trial of Ad26.COV2.S vaccine versus placebo. These receptors all come from a person between 18 and 60 years old who received the Ad26.COV2.S COVID-19 vaccine or a placebo.

In regard to this clone: Distinct nucleotide sequences in the sample also encode this CDR3. The rearrangement uses TRBV12-3 or TRBV12-4 and TRBJ1-1, with D uncertain. This CDR3 spans 13 amino acids. Trimming removed 1 base from V and 1 base from J, with 4 bases in between. The CDR3 sequence is CASSLGGNTEAFF. In nucleotides, the CDR3 is TGTGCCAGCAGTTTAGGTGGGAACACTGAAGCTTTCTTT.

The rearrangement links TRBV18 to TRBJ2-2; D unclear. The CDR3 loop spans 14 amino acids. Trimming stripped 0 bases from V and 5 bases from J, with 7 bases between. The germline gives CDR1 KGHSH, CDR2 LQKENI. The CDR3 region has the DNA TGTGCCAGCTCACCACCCGCCCGAACCGGGGAGCTGTTTTTT. This translates into CASSPPARTGELFF.

The V gene is TRBV6-5, the J gene TRBJ1-6; D might be TRBD1 (6 bases). Germline V gene data show CDR1 as MNHEY and CDR2 as SVGAGI. V was trimmed by 7 bases and J by 5 bases, leaving 12 bases between them. This CDR3 has 14 amino acids. As DNA, the CDR3 is TGTGCCAGCACCCGGGACACCAATAATTCACCCCTCCACTTT. This codes for CASTRDTNNSPLHF.

This clone has a single count. This rearrangement joins TRBV5-1 to TRBJ2-3, with 10 nucleotides matching TRBD2. The CDR3 consists of 15 residues. Germline trimming cut 2 bases from V and 6 bases from J; bases unmatched to any gene: 6. The V gene's germline CDR1 is SGHRS and CDR2 YFSETQ. This chain's CDR3 is CASSFASGSYDTQYF. CDR3 bases: TGCGCCAGCAGCTTTGCTAGCGGGAGTTATGATACGCAGTATTTT.

This clone was counted a single time. This chain joins TRBV7-9 and TRBJ2-7; D is uncertain. Germline V lookup: CDR1 SEHNR, CDR2 FQNEAQ (reference sequence). This CDR3 region has 12 residues. V was trimmed by 2 bases and J by 2 bases, leaving 4 bases between them. CDR3: CASSLLTYEQYF. CDR3 nucleotides: TGTGCCAGCAGCTTACTCACCTACGAGCAGTACTTC.

The CDR3 bases are TGCGCCAGCCATAACTTTATGAACACTGAAGCTTTCTTT. Protein sequence: CASHNFMNTEAFF. V and J are TRBV5-1 and TRBJ1-1; D not certain. V lost 7 bases and J lost 0, with 10 bases in between. The germline V gene encodes CDR1 SGHRS and CDR2 YFSETQ. The CDR3 consists of 13 residues. Full variable domain (remainder filled in from reference TRBV5-1 and TRBJ1-1): KAGVTQTPRYLIKTRGQQVTLSCSPISGHRSVSWYQQTPGQGLQFLFEYFSETQRNKGNFPGRFSGRQFSNSRSEMNVSTLELGDSALYLCASHNFMNTEAFFGQGTRLTVV.

The chain is built from TRBV9 and TRBJ2-3; D is ambiguous. The CDR3 length is 15 residues. Germline values: CDR1 SGDLS, CDR2 YYNGEE. Between the trimmed V and J ends, which lost 0 bases and 5 bases, there was a span of 13 bases. The CDR3 protein is CASSVGVLEIDTQYF. The CDR3 DNA is TGTGCCAGCAGCGTAGGGGTTTTGGAGATAGATACGCAGTATTTT.

The CDR3 is CASGPDGLSGSYEQYF. The CDR3, as DNA: TGTGCCAGCGGCCCCGATGGGTTGAGCGGCTCCTACGAGCAGTACTTC. The chain couples TRBV9 to TRBJ2-7; TRBD2 might be the D (5 bases). The CDR3 loop spans 16 amino acids. The germline V gene encodes CDR1 SGDLS and CDR2 YYNGEE. V was trimmed by 7 bases and J by 0 bases, leaving 20 bases between them.

Turning to this clone: Other DNA sequences within the sample encode an identical CDR3. The V gene is TRBV13, the J gene TRBJ2-5; D may correspond to TRBD1 or TRBD2 (6 bases each). This CDR3 has 14 amino acids. V was pared by 2 bases and J by 5 bases, with 12 bases between. CDR1 PRHDT and CDR2 FYEKMQ come from the germline V gene (reference sequence). The CDR3 spells CASSLRGGTETQYF. In DNA, the CDR3 is TGTGCCAGCAGCTTAAGAGGGGGGACGGAGACCCAGTACTTC.

The chain recombines TRBV29-1 with TRBJ2-5, with TRBD1 as a possible D gene (5 bases). The CDR3 is made up of 12 amino acids. Looked up from germline, CDR1 is SQVTM and CDR2 is ANQGSEA. Trimming took 7 bases from V and 0 from J, leaving 9 bases between them. The CDR3 loop reads CSADRNQETQYF. For the CDR3, the DNA is TGCAGCGCCGACAGAAACCAAGAGACCCAGTACTTC. Supplemented by reference TRBV29-1 and TRBJ2-5, the full variable domain reads SAVISQKPSRDICQRGTSLTIQCQVDSQVTMMFWYRQQPGQSLTLIATANQGSEATYESGFVIDKFPISRPNLTFSTLTVSNMSPEDSSIYLCSADRNQETQYFGPGTRLLVL.

This rearrangement joins TRBV29-1 to TRBJ2-2; TRBD2 agrees at 12 bases. Trimming removed 4 bases from V and 4 bases from J; junction bases left unmatched: 13. Germline V lookup: CDR1 SQVTM, CDR2 ANQGSEA. CDR3 length: 18 amino acids. CDR3 in amino acids: CSVGLRTSGDPSTGELFF. The CDR3 nucleotides are TGCAGCGTTGGCCTACGGACTAGCGGGGACCCGAGCACCGGGGAGCTGTTTTTT.

This sequence joins TRBV21-1 and TRBJ2-5; the table gives TRBD2 as D, unverified against the DNA. TRBV21-1 counts as a pseudogene. The CDR3 spans 16 residues. The CDR3 sequence: CASSQMGGRALETQYF. The CDR3 nucleotides read TGTGCCAGCAGTCAGATGGGCGGGAGGGCCTTGGAGACCCAGTACTTC.

The chain is built from TRBV6-5 and TRBJ2-1; D not resolved. CDR3 length: 15 residues. Germline lookup yields CDR1 MNHEY and CDR2 SVGAGI. V was cut by 2 bases and J by 0 bases, with 8 bases left in between. The CDR3: CASSYDRDSYNEQFF. DNA of the CDR3: TGTGCCAGCAGTTACGACCGAGACTCCTACAATGAGCAGTTCTTC.